Below, 27 T cell receptor beta chains from the same sample are listed, as sequenced in a study of cytomegalovirus exposure and HLA in healthy donors. PCR amplification relied on 60 Vbeta primers (plus 13 Jbeta primers). Profiled with immunoSEQ multiplex PCR; TCRdb holds only in-frame clones, not every one. Of over 150,000 clones in the sample, around four fifths were seen once. The sequencing sample was made of PBMCs. Source of these receptors: a woman aged 60-70 years in good health and CMV-seropositive.

CDR3 bases: TGTGCCACCAGCAGAGACGTCCGGGACAGCTCCTACGAGCAGTACTTC. Protein: CATSRDVRDSSYEQYF. V gene TRBV15 combines with J gene TRBJ2-7, with 7 positions matching TRBD1. The CDR3 has 16 amino acids. Trimming removed 0 bases from V and 0 bases from J; junction bases left unmatched: 5. Germline CDR1 LNHNV, CDR2 YYDKDF (reference sequence).

The J gene is TRBJ1-4, the V gene TRBV11-2; the D gene is possibly TRBD1 (6 bases). V was trimmed by 0 bases and J by 7 bases, leaving 12 bases between them. This CDR3 comprises 15 residues. Germline V gene lookup returns CDR1 SGHAT and CDR2 FQNNGV. For the CDR3, the DNA is TGTGCCAGCAGCTTAGATCCTCGACAGGTTGAAAAACTGTTTTTT. Its translation: CASSLDPRQVEKLFF.

The chain has TRBV7-9 and TRBJ2-3; 7 bases agree with TRBD1. V lost 2 bases and J lost 4; bases outside the gene matches: 12. From germline, CDR1 is SEHNR and CDR2 FQNEAQ (reference sequence). The CDR3 totals 17 residues. CDR3 DNA: TGTGCCAGCAGCTTACTGACCGGGACAGATCGTCCAGATACGCAGTATTTT. Its translation is CASSLLTGTDRPDTQYF.

This clone was observed a single time. A read error may account for a junction end that differs from germline. The V and J genes are TRBV30 and TRBJ2-4; D unresolved. Germline V gives CDR1 GTSNPN, CDR2 SVGIG (reference sequence). The CDR3 totals 15 residues. CDR3 sequence (DNA): TGTGCCTGGAGTGTTAGTGGGTCGGCCAAAAACAGTCAGTACTTC. As protein: CAWSVSGSAKNSQYF.

J is TRBJ2-3 and V is TRBV6-5; 7 bases are a match to TRBD2. This CDR3 has 15 residues. CDR1 is MNHEY and CDR2 is SVGAGI in the germline V gene. After removal of 5 bases from V and 0 bases from J, the junction contained 5 bases not matched to a gene. CDR3 sequence: CASSPMGGSTDTQYF. CDR3 sequence (DNA): TGTGCCAGCAGTCCCATGGGGGGGAGCACAGATACGCAGTATTTT.

The chain carries TRBV18 and TRBJ1-1, with 7 bases fitting TRBD1. Germline trimming cut 6 bases from V and 3 bases from J; bases unmatched to any gene: 7. Germline V gives CDR1 KGHSH, CDR2 LQKENI. CDR3 length equals 14 residues. The CDR3 DNA sequence: TGTGCCAGCTCTCGACAGGGAAGGGACACTGAAGCTTTCTTT. Translated, it gives CASSRQGRDTEAFF.

The genes are TRBV2 and TRBJ1-2; a weak D match, TRBD1 (6 bases). From germline, CDR1 is SNHLY and CDR2 FYNNEI. The CDR3 contains 14 residues. Deletions cut 6 bases from V and 8 bases from J, with 19 bases between. The CDR3 reads CASRLIEEGTGYTF. The CDR3 bases are TGTGCCAGCAGACTAATCGAGGAAGGGACAGGCTACACCTTC.

This clone was seen a handful of times. The chain carries TRBV18 and TRBJ1-1, with TRBD1 as a possible D gene (5 bases). Germline CDR1 reads KGHSH; CDR2 reads LQKENI. Trimming pared 3 bases from V and 3 bases from J, leaving 14 bases between. This CDR3 has 15 residues. CDR3 sequence: CASSPDPGSHTEAFF. The CDR3 nucleotides read TGTGCCAGCTCACCTGATCCAGGGTCCCACACTGAAGCTTTCTTT.

This clone showed up just a few times. V is TRBV5-1 and J is TRBJ2-5; D possibly corresponds to TRBD1 (6 bases). The CDR3 is 15 amino acids. The V and J ends lost 4 bases and 2 bases respectively, with 15 bases between them. The germline CDR1 and CDR2 sequences are SGHRS and YFSETQ. CDR3 residues: CASSETGTPQETQYF. DNA for the CDR3: TGCGCCAGCAGCGAAACCGGGACACCACAAGAGACCCAGTACTTC.

The chain links TRBV10-2 to TRBJ2-5; a possible D gene is TRBD1 (5 bases). Trimming cost V 8 bases and J 3 bases, with 13 bases left between them. CDR1 WSHSY and CDR2 SAAADI come from the germline V gene. This CDR3 region has 13 residues. The CDR3 nucleotides are TGCGCCAGCGCTTATTGGGGCGAAGAGACCCAGTACTTC. Translation gives CASAYWGEETQYF.

V and J are TRBV5-4 and TRBJ2-3; TRBD2 aligns across 11 bases. Germline V CDR1 and CDR2: SGHNT, YYREEE (reference sequence). This CDR3 has 16 amino acids. V dropped 0 bases and J dropped 1; count of bases not matched to a gene: 1. CDR3 bases: TGTGCCAGCAGCTTGGGACTAGCGGGACGCACAGATACGCAGTATTTT. Its protein product is CASSLGLAGRTDTQYF. Supplemented by reference TRBV5-4 and TRBJ2-3, the full variable domain reads ETGVTQSPTHLIKTRGQQVTLRCSSQSGHNTVSWYQQALGQGPQFIFQYYREEENGRGNFPPRFSGLQFPNYSSELNVNALELDDSALYLCASSLGLAGRTDTQYFGPGTRLTVL.

V and J are TRBV2 and TRBJ2-7; tentatively, D is TRBD2 (5 bases). The V gene's germline CDR1 is SNHLY and CDR2 FYNNEI. The CDR3 spans 14 residues. The ends were cut back, 8 bases at V and 1 base at J, with 15 bases in the middle. CDR3 region: CASLPVEGSYEQYF. Here the CDR3 DNA reads TGTGCCAGCTTGCCAGTTGAGGGTTCCTACGAGCAGTACTTC.

The chain joins TRBV10-1 to TRBJ1-2; 8 nucleotides match TRBD1. Losses at the gene ends were 7 bases for V and 8 bases for J; bases not matched to a gene: 9. The CDR3 runs to 13 residues. Germline lookup yields CDR1 WNHNN and CDR2 SYGVQD (reference sequence). The CDR3 nucleotides read TGCGCCAGCATAAGCAGGGGGCATGTCGGCTACACCTTC. It translates to CASISRGHVGYTF.

The V gene is TRBV10-1, the J gene TRBJ1-5; possible D gene TRBD1, 6 bases. The length of the CDR3 is 16 residues. Germline V CDR1 and CDR2: WNHNN, SYGVQD (reference sequence). V dropped 6 bases and J dropped 0 bases, with 15 bases sitting between them. The CDR3 nucleotides read TGCGCCAGCAGCTCTAGACAGGTCTATAGCAATCAGCCCCAGCATTTT. Its protein product is CASSSRQVYSNQPQHF.

The chain is built from TRBV7-2 and TRBJ1-1, with 7 bases matching TRBD1. The CDR3 spans 15 residues. Germline V gene lookup returns CDR1 SGHTA and CDR2 FQGNSA. J was trimmed by 4 bases and V by 2 bases; bases with no gene match: 7. CDR3 DNA: TGTGCCAGCAGCTTACCTACAGGGGCCGCCACTGAAGCTTTCTTT. It is translated as CASSLPTGAATEAFF.

The chain carries TRBV7-8 and TRBJ2-5; no firm D call. Trimming took off 5 bases at V and 1 base at J, with 17 bases between the two ends. Germline CDR1 SGHVS, CDR2 FQNEAQ. The CDR3 has 16 amino acids. The CDR3 protein is CASSVISYSPQETQYF. CDR3 DNA sequence: TGTGCCAGCAGCGTGATATCGTATAGTCCCCAAGAGACCCAGTACTTC.

The V call is TRBV4-2, the J call TRBJ2-3; 15 positions agree with TRBD2. This CDR3 has 17 amino acids. Germline CDR1 is LGHNA and CDR2 is YNFKEQ. The junction had 5 bases not matched to a gene; V was cut back by 5 bases and J by 2 bases. The CDR3 spells CASSGRTSGRATDTQYF. DNA of the CDR3: TGTGCCAGCAGCGGGCGGACTAGCGGGAGGGCCACAGATACGCAGTATTTT.

This clone has a handful of counts. The chain employs TRBV4-3 and TRBJ1-4, with D maybe TRBD1 (6 bases). Per the germline V gene, CDR1 is LGHNA and CDR2 is YSLEER. Trimming stripped 1 base from V and 11 bases from J, with 14 bases between. CDR3 size: 14 residues. For the CDR3, the DNA is TGCGCCAGCAGCCAAGGTTTACAGGGCTCGAAACTGTTTTTT. It codes for CASSQGLQGSKLFF.

The chain links TRBV27 to TRBJ2-2; TRBD1 matches at 8 bases. The trim removed 5 bases at V and 5 bases at J, leaving 10 bases unmatched. In germline, CDR1 is MNHEY, CDR2 SMNVEV (reference sequence). The CDR3 consists of 16 residues. CDR3 bases: TGTGCCAGCAGTCCGGGAGACAGGGGTTATACCGGGGAGCTGTTTTTT. The encoded protein is CASSPGDRGYTGELFF.

This chain links TRBV5-5 with TRBJ2-1; 10 bases map to TRBD2. Trimming cost V 3 bases and J 7 bases; bases outside gene matches: 10. From germline, CDR1 is SGHKS and CDR2 YYEKEE (reference sequence). This CDR3 region has 16 residues. The CDR3 coding sequence is TGTGCCAGCAGCTCCTATTGGACTAGCGGTAGGAATGAGCAGTTCTTC. Protein sequence: CASSSYWTSGRNEQFF.

This clone turned up a few times. The V and J genes are TRBV2 and TRBJ2-7, with D perhaps TRBD2 (6 bases). This CDR3 region has 15 residues. Looked up from germline, CDR1 is SNHLY and CDR2 is FYNNEI. V shed 5 bases and J shed 6 bases, with 20 bases lying between them. This CDR3 is CASSSVLRGGAEQYF. Written as DNA, the CDR3 is TGTGCCAGCAGTAGTGTCCTCCGAGGAGGGGCCGAGCAGTACTTC.

The rearrangement uses TRBV6-1 and TRBJ2-1, with 7 bases fitting TRBD1. CDR3 length: 13 amino acids. CDR1 and CDR2 from the germline V gene are MNHNS and SASEGT. Trimming cost V 6 bases and J 6 bases; bases outside gene matches: 5. CDR3 sequence (DNA): TGTGCCAGCAGAAGACAGGGCTCCAATGAGCAGTTCTTC. Translating it yields CASRRQGSNEQFF.

A few counts support this clone. This chain uses TRBV19 with TRBJ2-2; TRBD2 agrees at 15 bases. Trimming took 10 bases from V and 1 from J; bases not matched to a gene: 4. Germline V gene lookup returns CDR1 LNHDA and CDR2 SQIVND (reference sequence). This CDR3 region has 16 residues. CDR3 amino acids: CATGLAGGRNTGELFF. The CDR3 DNA reads TGTGCCACCGGACTAGCGGGAGGGAGGAACACCGGGGAGCTGTTTTTT.

The chain combines TRBV27 with TRBJ1-5, with D maybe TRBD1 (6 bases). Germline assignment: CDR1 MNHEY and CDR2 SMNVEV (reference sequence). The CDR3 spans 15 residues. V lost 5 bases and J 1 base, leaving 12 bases between the germline ends. The DNA of the CDR3 is TGTGCCAGCAGTCCCAGGGGTTTAAGCAATCAGCCCCAGCATTTT. Its protein product is CASSPRGLSNQPQHF.

V and J are TRBV4-2 and TRBJ2-7, with unresolved D. CDR1 LGHNA and CDR2 YNFKEQ come from the germline V gene. The V and J ends lost 0 bases and 4 bases respectively, with 10 bases between them. CDR3 length equals 14 residues. This chain's CDR3 is CASSQDMAAYEQYF. CDR3 DNA: TGTGCCAGCAGCCAAGATATGGCGGCTTACGAGCAGTACTTC.

This clone was found a few times. The chain joins TRBV14 to TRBJ1-1; 7 nucleotides agree with TRBD1. Germline trimming cut 6 bases from V and 4 bases from J; bases unmatched to any gene: 8. This CDR3 spans 14 amino acids. CDR1 is SGHDN and CDR2 is FVKESK in the germline V gene. The CDR3 is CASRPTGEPTEAFF. The DNA for the CDR3 is TGTGCCAGCAGACCCACAGGGGAGCCCACTGAAGCTTTCTTT.

Here the CDR3 DNA reads TGTGCCAGCAGTGGTTACAGGTTCTCTGGAAACACCATATATTTT. Its protein product is CASSGYRFSGNTIYF. The chain joins TRBV6-1 to TRBJ1-3, with D maybe TRBD1 (5 bases). CDR3 size: 15 residues. The ends were cut back, 4 bases at V and 0 bases at J, with 10 bases in the middle. Germline V CDR1 and CDR2: MNHNS, SASEGT.